The sequence of this T cell receptor beta chain was determined in a study of identical twins. Findings of the study overall: Beta out-of-frame sequences showed weaker excess twin sharing. Insertion counts were lower in abundant cord blood beta clonotypes, a trend that memory repertoires did not show.

CDR3 length: 14 residues. Trimming took 6 bases from V and 2 from J, leaving 14 bases between them. Germline V gene sequence: CDR1 DFQATT, CDR2 SNEGSKA (reference sequence). TCRdb called the 5' RACE reads again in MiXCR, with one record for every CDR3 protein. This table has roughly 720,000 distinct CDR3 sequences, 18% appearing once. This clonotype has only a few counts. Its target is unknown. The data were also submitted as part of a second study, on T cells expressing NK-cell markers. From that study: Several of the experiments relied on an anti-gamma-delta TCR antibody so that only alpha-beta TCR T cells were sorted. These clonotypes also led the CD3+CD56-NKG2C+ fraction in a handful of donors.

The chain couples TRBV20-1 to TRBJ1-5; D might be TRBD1 (6 bases). The receptor was isolated from a woman aged 18-29 years in good health. The specimen sequenced was PBMCs. CDR3 sequence (DNA): TGCAGTGCCGCCACAGGGTTGGGCAATCAGCCCCAGCATTTT. This sequence encodes CSAATGLGNQPQHF.